The next 2 T cell receptor beta chains were all read from a single sample in a study of cytomegalovirus exposure and HLA in healthy donors. 60 Vbeta and 13 Jbeta primers were used in PCR. Using immunoSEQ multiplex PCR, the repertoire was profiled, and TCRdb retains in-frame clones only, with some absent. The sample lists around 130,000 clones, 8.5% to 9% occurring once. The sample taken for sequencing was PBMCs. The receptor set was obtained from a woman in her thirties or forties in good health and CMV-seropositive.

The chain joins TRBV4-2 to TRBJ2-1; D unresolved. V was pared by 3 bases and J by 4 bases, with 4 bases between. The germline CDR1 and CDR2 sequences are LGHNA and YNFKEQ. The CDR3 has 12 residues. The CDR3 reads CASSQAYNEQFF. The CDR3 coding sequence is TGTGCCAGCAGCCAGGCTTACAATGAGCAGTTCTTC.

The chain has TRBV5-1 and TRBJ1-6; 7 bases are shared with TRBD1. The CDR3 runs 16 residues. Germline trimming cut 0 bases from V and 7 bases from J; bases unmatched to any gene: 7. The germline V gene has CDR1 SGHRS and CDR2 YFSETQ. The CDR3 region has the DNA TGCGCCAGCAGCTTGGACAGGGGCTTTGGGAATTCACCCCTCCACTTT. The encoded protein is CASSLDRGFGNSPLHF.